Sequencing of this T cell receptor beta chain was carried out in a study of tissue T cells after allogeneic stem cell transplantation. Only in-frame clones appear in the TCRdb table, and some are missing; sequencing was by immunoSEQ multiplex PCR. The sample has several thousand clones, 45% to 55% seen once. V was trimmed by 2 bases and J by 6 bases, leaving 9 bases between them. CDR3 length equals 13 residues. The germline V gene encodes CDR1 KGHPV and CDR2 FQNQEV (reference sequence). The time point denotes: mouse harvest day 14 after allogeneic transplant. Tail vein injection delivered 10^7 T-cell-depleted bone marrow cells and 10^6 splenic CD5+ T cells. Mice had MHC-mismatched B6 into BALB/c GVHD, sampled day 7 or 14. This clone has a handful of counts. Genes here carry mouse names. The CDR3 end falls 1 residue outside the read, so it is completed with the germline J gene.

The chain combines TRBV26 with TRBJ2-5, with D perhaps TRBD2 (6 bases). The sample consisted of gut tissue. The sequence was obtained from a female BALB/c mouse given C57BL/6 T cells with graft-versus-host disease after an allogeneic hematopoietic cell transplant. The CDR3 DNA, read in part, is TGTGCCAGCAGTCTGGATTGGGGGGACACCCAGTAC. This sequence encodes CASSLDWGDTQY. Given in full, the CDR3 is CASSLDWGDTQYF.